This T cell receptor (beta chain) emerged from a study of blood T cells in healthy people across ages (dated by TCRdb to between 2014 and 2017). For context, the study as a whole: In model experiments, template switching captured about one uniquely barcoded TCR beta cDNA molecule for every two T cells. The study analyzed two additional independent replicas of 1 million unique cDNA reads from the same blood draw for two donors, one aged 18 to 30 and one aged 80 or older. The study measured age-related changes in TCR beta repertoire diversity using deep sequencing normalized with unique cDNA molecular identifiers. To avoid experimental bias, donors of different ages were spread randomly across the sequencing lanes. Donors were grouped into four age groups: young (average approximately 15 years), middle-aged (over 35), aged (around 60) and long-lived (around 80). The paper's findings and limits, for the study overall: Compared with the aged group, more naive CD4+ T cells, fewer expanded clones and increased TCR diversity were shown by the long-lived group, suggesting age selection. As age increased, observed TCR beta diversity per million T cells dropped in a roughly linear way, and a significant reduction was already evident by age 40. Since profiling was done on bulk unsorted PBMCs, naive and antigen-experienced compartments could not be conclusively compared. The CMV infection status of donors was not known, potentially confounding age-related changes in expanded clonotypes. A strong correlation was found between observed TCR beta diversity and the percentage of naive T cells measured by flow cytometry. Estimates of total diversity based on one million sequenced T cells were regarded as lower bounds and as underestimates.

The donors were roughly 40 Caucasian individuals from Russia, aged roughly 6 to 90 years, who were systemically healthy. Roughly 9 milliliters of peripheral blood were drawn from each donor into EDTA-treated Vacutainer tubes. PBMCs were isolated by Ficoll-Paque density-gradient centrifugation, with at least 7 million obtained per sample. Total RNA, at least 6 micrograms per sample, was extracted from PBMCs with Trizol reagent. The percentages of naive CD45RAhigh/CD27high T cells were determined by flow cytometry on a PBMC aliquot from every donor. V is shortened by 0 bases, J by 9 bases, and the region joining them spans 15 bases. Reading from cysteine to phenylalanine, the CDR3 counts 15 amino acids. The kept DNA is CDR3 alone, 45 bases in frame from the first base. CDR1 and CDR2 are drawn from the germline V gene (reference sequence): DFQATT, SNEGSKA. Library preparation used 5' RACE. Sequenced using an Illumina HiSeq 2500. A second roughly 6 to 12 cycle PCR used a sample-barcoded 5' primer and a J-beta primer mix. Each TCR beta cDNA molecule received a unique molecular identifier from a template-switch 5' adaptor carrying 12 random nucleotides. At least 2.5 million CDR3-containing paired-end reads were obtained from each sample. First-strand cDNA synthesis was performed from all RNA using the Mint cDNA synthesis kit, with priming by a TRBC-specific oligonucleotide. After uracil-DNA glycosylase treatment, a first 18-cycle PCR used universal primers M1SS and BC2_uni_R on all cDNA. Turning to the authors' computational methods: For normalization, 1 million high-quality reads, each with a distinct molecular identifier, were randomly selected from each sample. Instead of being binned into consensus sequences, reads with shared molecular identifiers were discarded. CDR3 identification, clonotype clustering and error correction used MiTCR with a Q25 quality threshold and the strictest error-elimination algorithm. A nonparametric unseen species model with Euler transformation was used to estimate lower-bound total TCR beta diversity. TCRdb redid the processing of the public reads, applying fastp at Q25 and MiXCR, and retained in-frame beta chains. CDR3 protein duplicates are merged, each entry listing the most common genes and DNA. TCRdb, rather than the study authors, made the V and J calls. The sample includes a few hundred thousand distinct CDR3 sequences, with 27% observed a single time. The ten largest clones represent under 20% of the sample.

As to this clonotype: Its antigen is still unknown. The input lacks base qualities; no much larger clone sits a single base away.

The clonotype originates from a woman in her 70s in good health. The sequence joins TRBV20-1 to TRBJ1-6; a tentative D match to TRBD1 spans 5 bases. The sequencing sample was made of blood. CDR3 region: CSARERGRVGSPLHF. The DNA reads TGCAGTGCTAGAGAAAGGGGCAGGGTAGGTTCACCCCTCCACTTT.